This T cell receptor (beta chain) was documented in a study of T-cell reconstitution after alpha-beta-depleted transplantation in children (dated by TCRdb to 2016 to 2018). About the full investigation: Using TCR repertoire profiling, the study followed T-cell immune reconstitution in a quantitative way in children after TCRalphabeta/CD19-depleted allogeneic hematopoietic cell transplantation. What the work shows at the level of the full study, not this receptor alone: In some patients, the high TCRbeta diversity seen at day 60 was put down to recipient T cells and intrathymic progenitors that had survived conditioning. Apparently early alphabetaT-cell count recovery about two months after transplant reportedly relied on only several hundred rapidly expanded clones derived from non-depleted graft cells. Hyperexpanded clone frequencies declined over subsequent months; after one year, T-cell counts and TCRbeta diversity were mostly attributed to newly produced T cells.

Library preparation was by PCR. Instrument used: Illumina HiSeq 2500. TCR libraries were prepared with molecular barcoding, using unique molecular identifiers to normalize TCRbeta repertoire quantification. The public reads were reanalyzed by TCRdb: fastp trimming at Q25, MiXCR alignment, in-frame beta chains only. Each CDR3 protein gets just one entry, which takes the most common genes and DNA from the rows behind it. For this sample there are about 100,000 distinct CDR3 sequences; approximately 5.4% appear just once. The ten top clones hold 6.1% of the sample. Regarding this clonotype: No antigen is known for it. No base quality values were provided; no much bigger clone lies one nucleotide off.

The intended sense of this specimen's time point label: day 60 (about 2 months) after transplantation. In light of the paper, this sample's treatment or condition label describes: allogeneic hematopoietic cell transplantation with graft depleted of TCRalphabeta T cells and CD19 B cells. The transplant recipients were children given TCRalphabeta/CD19-depleted allogeneic hematopoietic cell grafts. The receptor's source is a female patient aged 2 to 10 who had a stem cell transplant for Fanconi anemia, so the T cells may come from the graft donor. Material: PBMCs, mostly from graft donor cells, obtained 60 days after TCRalphabeta/CD19-depleted stem cell transplant.

The DNA sequence is as follows: TGTGCCAGCACTCCGGGACAGGTTAATGAAAAACTGTTTTTT. Its coded protein is CASTPGQVNEKLFF. The chain links TRBV2 with TRBJ1-4, and 8 junctional nucleotides match TRBD1. From the cysteine up to the phenylalanine, the CDR3 has a length of 14 residues. Of the read, only the CDR3 DNA is kept; its 42 bases are in frame from base 1. CDR1 and CDR2, per the germline V gene, are SNHLY and FYNNEI. At the junction V is shortened by 7 bases and J by 4 bases; bases outside the gene matches: 5.